The 2 T cell receptor beta chains given below trace back to one sample, sequenced in a study of CD8 T cells in ankylosing spondylitis (dated by TCRdb to 2016 to 2017). Library construction relied on 5' RACE. The reads were generated on an Illumina MiSeq. TCRdb handled the public reads itself, with Q25 trimming in fastp and clone calling in MiXCR, and kept productive beta chains. Rows with one shared CDR3 protein collapse into an entry with the most common genes and DNA. Present in this sample are 25,000 to 35,000 distinct CDR3 sequences, 12% to 15% of which were seen just once. About 40% of the sample is taken by the ten largest. The sequencing sample was made of blood. Receptors were obtained from a male donor with ankylosing spondylitis or in good health (not recorded which).

This chain uses TRBV7-9 with TRBJ2-4; D gene uncertain. The CDR3 loop spans 12 amino acids. Trimming shortened V by 4 bases and J by 4 bases, and 5 bases separated the two germline ends. Looked up from germline, CDR1 is SEHNR and CDR2 is FQNEAQ (reference sequence). The CDR3 nucleotides read TGTGCCAGCAGCTCCAGAAAAAACATTCAGTACTTC. Amino acid sequence: CASSSRKNIQYF.

This clonotype came up a few times. The chain carries TRBV28 and TRBJ2-5, with 8 bases that match TRBD2. Germline V gives CDR1 MDHEN, CDR2 SYDVKM. The V and J ends lost 5 bases and 3 bases, in that order; junction bases with no gene match: 8. This CDR3 spans 15 amino acids. The CDR3 DNA reads as TGTGCCAGCAGTCCCCCGGGTAGCGGGGAAGAGACCCAGTACTTC. It yields the protein CASSPPGSGEETQYF.